This TCR beta chain originates from a study of OX40 agonist ivuxolimab in advanced cancers. Whole-study results and caveats: Both blood CD4+ and CD8+ T cells showed clonal growth by week 6 at 0.1 to 3.0 mg/kg. Low normalized clonal expansion also occurred in some nonresponding patients.

The CDR3 has 14 residues. V lost 3 bases to trimming and J lost 7 bases, with 13 bases between them. In germline, CDR1 is SNHLY, CDR2 FYNNEI. Note on this clone: The antigen is unknown.

Autoimmune disease history or systemic immunosuppression excluded patients. Assay used: immunoSEQ multiplex PCR; TCRdb lists only in-frame clones, some missing. Seen here are 100,000 to 150,000 clones, less than 95% observed once, and the top ten hold under 0.85%. The rearrangement joins TRBV2 to TRBJ2-1; either TRBD1 or TRBD2 may fit D (7 bases each). The source material was CD4+ or CD8+ T cells sorted from blood, sampled in a trial of the OX40 agonist ivuxolimab. The TCR originated in an adult with an advanced solid tumor such as melanoma, head and neck, liver or kidney cancer. CDR3 nucleotide sequence: TGTGCCAGCAGTGACCGCAGGGGGGGTAATGAGCAGTTCTTC. This translates into CASSDRRGGNEQFF.